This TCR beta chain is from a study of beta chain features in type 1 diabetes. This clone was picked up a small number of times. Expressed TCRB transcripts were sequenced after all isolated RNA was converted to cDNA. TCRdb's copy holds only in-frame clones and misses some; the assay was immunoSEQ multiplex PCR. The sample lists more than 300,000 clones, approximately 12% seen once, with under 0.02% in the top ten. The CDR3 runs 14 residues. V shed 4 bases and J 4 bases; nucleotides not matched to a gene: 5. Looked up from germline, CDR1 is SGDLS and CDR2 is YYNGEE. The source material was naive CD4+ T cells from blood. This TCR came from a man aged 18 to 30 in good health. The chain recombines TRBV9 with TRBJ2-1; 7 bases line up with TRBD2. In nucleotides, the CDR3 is TGTGCCAGCAGCTTCGCTAGCGGTTACAATGAGCAGTTCTTC. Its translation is CASSFASGYNEQFF.